The 4 T cell receptor beta chains below were found in one sample sequenced in a study of blood T cells in healthy people across ages. A sample-barcoded 5' primer and a J-beta primer mix were used in a second PCR of about 6 to 12 cycles. TCRdb re-called the 5' RACE reads through MiXCR, storing one row per CDR3 protein. This table holds about 580,000 distinct CDR3 sequences, around 48% found once. The sample taken for sequencing was blood. The source is an elderly man in good health.

This chain connects TRBV20-1 to TRBJ1-6; tentatively, D is TRBD1 (5 bases). CDR3 length equals 14 residues. V was trimmed by 2 bases and J by 7 bases, leaving 12 bases between them. Germline V gene data show CDR1 as DFQATT and CDR2 as SNEGSKA (reference sequence). This CDR3 is CSARRSGGNSPLHF. CDR3 nucleotides: TGCAGTGCTAGACGTTCCGGGGGGAATTCACCCCTCCACTTT.

This clonotype has only a few counts. The gene calls are TRBV6-6 and TRBJ1-5; tentatively, D is TRBD1 (5 bases). The length of the CDR3 is 14 residues. V was pared by 8 bases and J by 5 bases, with 16 bases between. The germline V gene has CDR1 MNHNY and CDR2 SVGAGI (reference sequence). This CDR3 reads CASLDTRGDQPQHF. The DNA for the CDR3 is TGTGCCAGCTTGGACACCCGGGGAGATCAGCCCCAGCATTTT.

The rearrangement joins TRBV10-3 to TRBJ2-3; TRBD2 aligns across 9 bases. Per germline, CDR1 ENHRY and CDR2 SYGVKD. Trimming took 8 bases from V and 5 from J; bases not matched to a gene: 5. The CDR3 runs 13 residues. This CDR3 is CAIVAGAKDTQYF. CDR3 in DNA: TGTGCCATCGTAGCGGGGGCTAAAGATACGCAGTATTTT.

This chain links TRBV5-1 with TRBJ2-7, with 12 bases matching TRBD1. J lost 2 bases, V lost 3 bases, and 3 bases had no gene match. This CDR3 region has 15 residues. Looked up from germline, CDR1 is SGHRS and CDR2 is YFSETQ. The chain's CDR3 is CASSWGQGAAYEQYF. CDR3 in DNA: TGCGCCAGCAGCTGGGGACAGGGGGCCGCCTACGAGCAGTACTTC. Looking up the rest from reference TRBV5-1 and TRBJ2-7 gives the full variable domain: KAGVTQTPRYLIKTRGQQVTLSCSPISGHRSVSWYQQTPGQGLQFLFEYFSETQRNKGNFPGRFSGRQFSNSRSEMNVSTLELGDSALYLCASSWGQGAAYEQYFGPGTRLTVT.